This TCR beta chain was sequenced during a study of CD8 T cells in Susac syndrome. Study overall: Within the sequenced group of Susac syndrome patients, over five showed active disease and 8 or 9 were in remission.

The authors reverse transcribed roughly 0.45 to 1 ug RNA with random hexamers. The method of amplification for TCR beta CDR3 was immunoSEQ multiplex PCR, covering 54 Vbeta and 13 Jbeta. From the immunoSEQ multiplex PCR reads, TCRdb called clonotypes with MiXCR, one entry per CDR3 protein. The sample has about 150,000 distinct CDR3 sequences, 85% to 95% seen once. CD8+ and CD4+ T cells from blood underwent TCR beta sequencing. Study results and caveats: That the number of individuals in its TCR sequencing and HLA analysis was relatively small was acknowledged by the study.

CDR3 length equals 12 residues. Trimming removed 4 bases from V and 1 base from J, with 4 bases in between. Germline CDR1 SNHLY, CDR2 FYNNEI. Note on this clonotype: Its antigen is unidentified.

The TCR originated in a human donor with Susac syndrome. The V call is TRBV2, the J call TRBJ1-1; unclear D gene. Sequenced material: CD4+ T cells from PBMCs. CDR3 DNA sequence: TGTGCCAGCAGTGGAGGGAACACTGAAGCTTTCTTT. Its protein is CASSGGNTEAFF.